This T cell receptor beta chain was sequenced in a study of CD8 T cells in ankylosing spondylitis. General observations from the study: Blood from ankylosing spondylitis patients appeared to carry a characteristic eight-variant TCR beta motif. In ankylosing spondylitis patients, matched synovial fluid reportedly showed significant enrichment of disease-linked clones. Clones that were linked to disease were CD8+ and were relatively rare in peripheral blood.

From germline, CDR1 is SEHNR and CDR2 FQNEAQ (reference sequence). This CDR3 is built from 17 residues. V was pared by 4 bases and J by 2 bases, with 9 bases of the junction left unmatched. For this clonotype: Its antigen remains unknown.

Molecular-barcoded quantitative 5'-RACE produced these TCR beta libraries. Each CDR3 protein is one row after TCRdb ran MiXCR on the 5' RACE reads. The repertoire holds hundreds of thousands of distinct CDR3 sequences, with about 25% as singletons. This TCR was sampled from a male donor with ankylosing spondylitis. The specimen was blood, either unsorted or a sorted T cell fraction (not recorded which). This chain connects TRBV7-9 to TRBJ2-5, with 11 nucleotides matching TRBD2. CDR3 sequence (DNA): TGTGCCAGCAGCTCTGGACTAGCGGGTAAAACGCAAGAGACCCAGTACTTC. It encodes CASSSGLAGKTQETQYF.